This paragraph reports one TCR beta chain. What it recognizes is unknown. This sample is drawn from a study of T cell responses to AZD1222 COVID-19 vaccine. The table came from immunoSEQ multiplex PCR; TCRdb's copy has only in-frame clones and leaves some out. The sample consists of 150,000 to 190,000 clones, about nine tenths of them appearing once. The CDR3 extends over 15 amino acids. Trimming removed 4 bases from V and 4 bases from J, with 14 bases in between. The V gene's germline CDR1 is LNHDA and CDR2 SQIVND (reference sequence). Study results and caveats: Nearly half of unique spike-specific TCRs reportedly avoided B.1.351 and B.1.1.7 mutated regions.

The chain employs TRBV19 and TRBJ1-3; possibly TRBD1 for D (6 bases). The receptor was isolated from an adult who had recovered from COVID-19. The sequencing used peripheral blood, collected after recovery from COVID-19. Here the CDR3 reads CASSTTTGLGNTIYF. CDR3 nucleotide sequence: TGTGCCAGTAGTACCACGACAGGACTGGGAAACACCATATATTTT.